The 13 T cell receptor beta chains below were found in one sample sequenced in a study of vaccination and CD4 T cells after COVID-19. Their recognized antigens are unknown. The treatment denotes: roughly 10-day PBMC culture with coronavirus spike peptide pools or control peptides (ViraFEST assay). With the Oncomine TCR Beta short-read assay, DNA from cultured CD4+ T cells was sequenced. One entry per CDR3 protein, called by TCRdb with MiXCR from the PCR reads. Among approximately 5,500 distinct CDR3 sequences listed, roughly 78% were seen once. The sample taken for sequencing was CD4+ T cells from blood, cultured in vitro. All receptors derive from a human donor who had recovered from COVID-19.

This clonotype was counted only a few times. J is TRBJ2-2 and V is TRBV20-1; D gene uncertain. From germline, CDR1 is DFQATT and CDR2 SNEGSKA (reference sequence). This CDR3 region has 13 residues. Trimming took 2 bases from V and 3 from J, leaving 7 bases between them. CDR3 residues: CSARPPYTGELFF. The CDR3 DNA sequence: TGCAGTGCTAGACCTCCATACACCGGGGAGCTGTTTTTT.

This clonotype has a single count. V and J are TRBV20-1 and TRBJ2-7; 9 nucleotides line up with TRBD1. V was pared by 0 bases and J by 6 bases, with 6 bases of the junction left unmatched. The CDR3 loop spans 14 amino acids. Germline CDR1 is DFQATT and CDR2 is SNEGSKA (reference sequence). DNA for the CDR3: TGCAGTGCTAGAGAAGGGACAGGGAGGTCCGAGCAGTACTTC. Its protein product is CSAREGTGRSEQYF.

CDR3 in amino acids: CAWSVRGNTEAFF. CDR3 DNA sequence: TGTGCCTGGAGTGTAAGGGGGAACACTGAAGCTTTCTTT. The chain employs TRBV30 and TRBJ1-1, with a possible D match to TRBD1 (5 bases). Looked up from germline, CDR1 is GTSNPN and CDR2 is SVGIG (reference sequence). V was pared by 0 bases and J by 1 base, with 6 bases between. CDR3 size: 13 residues.

This chain connects TRBV5-1 to TRBJ1-5; tentatively, D is TRBD1 (5 bases). The CDR3 runs to 15 residues. Germline assignment: CDR1 SGHRS and CDR2 YFSETQ. The V and J ends lost 0 bases and 0 bases respectively, with 7 bases between them. This CDR3 is CASSLEGTSNQPQHF. The CDR3 bases are TGCGCCAGCAGCTTGGAGGGGACTAGCAATCAGCCCCAGCATTTT.

The CDR3 reads CATSDPRHTIYF. The CDR3 bases are TGTGCCACCAGTGACCCCAGACACACCATATATTTT. The chain is built from TRBV24-1 and TRBJ1-3; no clear D gene. Looked up from germline, CDR1 is KGHDR and CDR2 is SFDVKD. This CDR3 region has 12 residues. Trimming cost V 4 bases and J 8 bases, with 8 bases left between them.

V is TRBV20-1 and J is TRBJ1-1; 9 bases are shared with TRBD1. CDR1 is DFQATT and CDR2 is SNEGSKA in the germline V gene (reference sequence). The CDR3 length is 14 residues. V dropped 3 bases and J dropped 6; count of bases not matched to a gene: 8. CDR3 amino acids: CSARMTGGIAEAFF. The CDR3 DNA reads as TGCAGTGCTAGGATGACAGGGGGTATCGCTGAAGCTTTCTTT.

A word on this clonotype: Without the conserved terminal phenylalanine or tryptophan, this CDR3 likely stems from a read error. The rearrangement uses TRBV7-8 and TRBJ2-7; 7 bases agree with TRBD1. The V segment lost 5 bases and the J segment 0 bases; nucleotides outside the gene matches: 4. The CDR3 loop spans 14 amino acids. The germline gives CDR1 SGHVS, CDR2 FQNEAQ. The CDR3 sequence: CASSLRDSSYEQYL. The CDR3 DNA sequence: TGTGCCAGCAGCCTCCGGGACAGCTCCTACGAGCAGTACCTC.

The J gene is TRBJ1-1, the V gene TRBV20-1; the match to TRBD1 covers 8 bases. Germline lookup yields CDR1 DFQATT and CDR2 SNEGSKA (reference sequence). This CDR3 is 13 amino acids long. After removal of 4 bases from V and 1 base from J, the junction contained 2 bases not matched to a gene. CDR3 residues: CSAMGQANTEAFF. The DNA for the CDR3 is TGCAGTGCTATGGGACAGGCGAACACTGAAGCTTTCTTT.

This clonotype is a singleton in its sample. The chain links TRBV20-1 to TRBJ2-7; 11 nucleotides align to TRBD2. Looked up from germline, CDR1 is DFQATT and CDR2 is SNEGSKA (reference sequence). CDR3 length: 14 residues. V shed 4 bases, J shed 2 bases, and the junction held 4 bases outside the gene matches. The CDR3 region is CSAKLAGATYEQYF. The DNA of the CDR3 is TGCAGTGCTAAACTAGCGGGGGCTACCTACGAGCAGTACTTC.

The V call is TRBV9, the J call TRBJ1-6, with D tentatively TRBD1 (6 bases). V lost 2 bases to trimming and J lost 13 bases, with 10 bases between them. CDR3 size: 12 residues. Germline CDR1 reads SGDLS; CDR2 reads YYNGEE. The CDR3 sequence is CASSVQQGPLHF. CDR3 sequence (DNA): TGTGCCAGCAGCGTCCAACAGGGCCCCCTCCACTTT.

The gene calls are TRBV7-2 and TRBJ1-3; D unclear. Germline V gene lookup returns CDR1 SGHTA and CDR2 FQGNSA. The ends were cut back, 2 bases at V and 7 bases at J, with 9 bases in the middle. This CDR3 spans 13 amino acids. The CDR3 loop reads CASSLYQANTIYF. The CDR3 coding sequence is TGTGCCAGCAGCTTATATCAGGCGAACACCATATATTTT.

The gene calls are TRBV7-9 and TRBJ1-1, with 11 bases that match TRBD1. CDR1 and CDR2 from the germline V gene are SEHNR and FQNEAQ (reference sequence). The CDR3 runs to 16 residues. The V and J ends lost 4 bases and 5 bases, in that order; junction bases with no gene match: 9. CDR3 loop: CASSSRRGTGGTEAFF. The CDR3 DNA reads TGTGCCAGCAGCTCAAGACGCGGGACAGGGGGGACTGAAGCTTTCTTT.

In its sample, this clonotype was seen once. The chain recombines TRBV6-2 or TRBV6-3 with TRBJ1-1, with 7 bases lining up with TRBD1. Germline V gene sequence: CDR1 MNHEY, CDR2 SVGEGT. The CDR3 loop spans 14 amino acids. With V trimmed by 6 bases and J by 3 bases, 7 bases remained unmatched. The DNA of the CDR3 is TGTGCCAGCAGACGAGGGGGCAAGGACACTGAAGCTTTCTTT. This sequence encodes CASRRGGKDTEAFF.